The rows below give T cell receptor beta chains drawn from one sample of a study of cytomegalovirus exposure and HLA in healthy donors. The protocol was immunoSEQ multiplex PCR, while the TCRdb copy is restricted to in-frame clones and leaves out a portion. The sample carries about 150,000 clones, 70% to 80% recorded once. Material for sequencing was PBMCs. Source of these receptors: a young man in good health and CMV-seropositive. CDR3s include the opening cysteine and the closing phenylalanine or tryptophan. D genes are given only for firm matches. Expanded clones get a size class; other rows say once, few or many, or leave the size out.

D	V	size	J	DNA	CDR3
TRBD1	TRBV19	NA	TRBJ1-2	TGTGCCAGTAGTCCAGGGACAGGACTAACGGATGGCTACACCTTC	CASSPGTGLTDGYTF
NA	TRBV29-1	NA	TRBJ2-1	TGCAGCGTTGATGACACCGGTCAGACCCTTTCAGCCTACAATGAGCAGTTCTTC	CSVDDTGQTLSAYNEQFF
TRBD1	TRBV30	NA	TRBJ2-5	TGTGCCTGGAGTCCGGGACAGGGGGTTGGAGAGACCCAGTACTTC	CAWSPGQGVGETQYF
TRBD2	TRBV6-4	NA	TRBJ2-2	TGTGCCAGCACCTACTCCGGGACTAGCGGCGTCACCGGGGAGCTGTTTTTT	CASTYSGTSGVTGELFF
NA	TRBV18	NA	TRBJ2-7	TGTGCCAGCTCAGGAACGGGGACCCCGGGAGTCGAGCAGTACTTC	CASSGTGTPGVEQYF
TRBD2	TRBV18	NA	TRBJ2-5	TGTGCCAGCTCACCTAGGAGCGGGGAAGAGACCCAGTACTTC	CASSPRSGEETQYF
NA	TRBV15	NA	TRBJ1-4	TGTGCCACCAGCAGACGTCTCCAGGGTGGTGAAAAACTGTTTTTT	CATSRRLQGGEKLFF
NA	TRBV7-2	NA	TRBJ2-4	TGTGCCAGCAGCTCCGTTAGCCAGCGAAATAACATTCAGTACTTC	CASSSVSQRNNIQYF
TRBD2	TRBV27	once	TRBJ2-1	TGTGCCAGCAGGGACGGGCTAGCGGACTACAATGAGCAGTTCTTC	CASRDGLADYNEQFF
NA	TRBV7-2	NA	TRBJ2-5	TGTGCCAGCAGCTCCCTGGGTGGAGGGCAAGGAGAGACCCAGTACTTC	CASSSLGGGQGETQYF
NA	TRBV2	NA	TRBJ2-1	TGTGCCAGCATTAAGACAGAAAGCTCCTACAATGAGCAGTTCTTC	CASIKTESSYNEQFF
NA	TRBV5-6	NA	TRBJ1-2	TGTGCCAGCAGCCTAGACAGCAACTATGGCTACACCTTC	CASSLDSNYGYTF
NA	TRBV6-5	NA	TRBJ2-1	TGTGCCAGCAGTTACTGGGGGGGCGGCTCTCATGAGCAGTTCTTC	CASSYWGGGSHEQFF
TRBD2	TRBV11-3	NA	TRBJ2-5	TGTGCCAGCAGCCGGACTAGCGGAGTCCTAGAGACCCAGTACTTC	CASSRTSGVLETQYF
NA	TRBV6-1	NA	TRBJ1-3	TGTGCCAGCAGTGAAGTCTCCTTTCCCGGAAACACCATATATTTT	CASSEVSFPGNTIYF
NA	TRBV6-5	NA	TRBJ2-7	TGTGCCAGCAGGCTGGACACTGCCTACGAGCAGTACTTC	CASRLDTAYEQYF
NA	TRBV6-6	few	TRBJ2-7	TGTGCCAGCACGGGGGTAGACTACGAGCAGTACTTC	CASTGVDYEQYF
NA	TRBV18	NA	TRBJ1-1	TGTGCCAGCTCACCGGCGGACAGATACAACACTGAAGCTTTCTTT	CASSPADRYNTEAFF
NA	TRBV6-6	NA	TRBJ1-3	TGTGCCAGCACTAAACCGGGACTTTCGGGAAACACCATATATTTT	CASTKPGLSGNTIYF
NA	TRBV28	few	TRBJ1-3	TGTGCCAGCAAAGGGGCCTCCTCTGGAAACACCATATATTTT	CASKGASSGNTIYF
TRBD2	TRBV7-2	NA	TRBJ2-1	TGTGCCAGCAGCTTAGAAATCCGACTAGCGGGGGTTAATGAGCAGTTCTTC	CASSLEIRLAGVNEQFF
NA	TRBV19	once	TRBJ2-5	TGTGCCAGTAGTATAGGAGGGGGGGCCTGGGAGACCCAGTACTTC	CASSIGGGAWETQYF
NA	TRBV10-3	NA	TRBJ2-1	TGTGCCATCAGTGAGTCGAGTAATGAGCAGTTCTTC	CAISESSNEQFF
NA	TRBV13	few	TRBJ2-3	TGTGCCAGCAGCTTACGAGGGGGTGGTACAGATACGCAGTATTTT	CASSLRGGGTDTQYF
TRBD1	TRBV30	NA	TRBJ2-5	TGTGCCTGGAGTTTGGGACAGAACAAGCAAGAGACCCAGTACTTC	CAWSLGQNKQETQYF
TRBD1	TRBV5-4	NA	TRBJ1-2	TGTGCCAGCAGCCGCGCACTAGGACAGGAGAACTATGGCTACACCTTC	CASSRALGQENYGYTF
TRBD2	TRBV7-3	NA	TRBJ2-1	TGTGCCAGCAGCTTAATCGCGACTAGCGGCATCAATGAGCAGTTCTTC	CASSLIATSGINEQFF
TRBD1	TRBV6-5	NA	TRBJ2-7	TGTGCCAGCAGTTACACACGGACAGGGGGCTCTTACGAGCAGTACTTC	CASSYTRTGGSYEQYF
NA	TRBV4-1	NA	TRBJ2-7	TGCGCCAGCAGCCAAGGAGGAAATCAGCCCTACGAGCAGTACTTC	CASSQGGNQPYEQYF
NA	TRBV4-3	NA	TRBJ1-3	TGCGCCAGCAGCCAAGAAACCGGGATCTCTGGAAACACCATATATTTT	CASSQETGISGNTIYF